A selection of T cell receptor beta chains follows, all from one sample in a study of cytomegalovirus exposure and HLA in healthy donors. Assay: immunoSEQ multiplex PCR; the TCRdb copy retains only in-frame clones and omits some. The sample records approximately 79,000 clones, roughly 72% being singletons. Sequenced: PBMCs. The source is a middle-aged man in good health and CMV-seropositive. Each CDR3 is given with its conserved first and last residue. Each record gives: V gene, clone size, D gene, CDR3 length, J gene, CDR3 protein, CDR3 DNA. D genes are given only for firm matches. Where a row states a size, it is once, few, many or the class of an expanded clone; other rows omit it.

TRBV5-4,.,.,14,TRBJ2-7,CASSLPGKGYEQYF,TGTGCCAGCAGCTTGCCGGGGAAAGGCTACGAGCAGTACTTC
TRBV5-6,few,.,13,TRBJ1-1,CASSGAVNTEAFF,TGTGCCAGCAGCGGGGCAGTCAACACTGAAGCTTTCTTT
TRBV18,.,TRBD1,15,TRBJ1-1,CASSRPGQGNTEAFF,TGTGCCAGCTCACGGCCGGGACAGGGGAACACTGAAGCTTTCTTT
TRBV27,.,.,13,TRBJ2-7,CASSSSVIYEQYF,TGTGCCAGCAGTTCTTCTGTAATCTACGAGCAGTACTTC
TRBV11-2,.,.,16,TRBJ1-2,CASSLDYTLVPGGYTF,TGTGCCAGCAGCTTAGATTATACGCTGGTGCCAGGCGGCTACACCTTC
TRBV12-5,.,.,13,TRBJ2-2,CAPGHMNTGELFF,TGTGCCCCGGGACACATGAACACCGGGGAGCTGTTTTTT
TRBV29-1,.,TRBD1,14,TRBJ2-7,CSVWTGGQLDEQYF,TGCAGCGTTTGGACAGGGGGGCAATTGGACGAGCAGTACTTC
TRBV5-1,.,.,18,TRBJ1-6,CASSLARGSSSYNSPLHF,TGCGCCAGCAGCTTGGCGAGGGGGTCGAGCTCCTATAATTCACCCCTCCACTTT
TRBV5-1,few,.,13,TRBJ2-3,CASGSGGTDTQYF,TGCGCCAGCGGGTCCGGGGGCACAGATACGCAGTATTTT
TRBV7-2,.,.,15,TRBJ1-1,CASSFITGWNTEAFF,TGTGCCAGCAGCTTTATAACAGGGTGGAACACTGAAGCTTTCTTT
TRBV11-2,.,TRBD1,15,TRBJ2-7,CASSLGGQGFYEQYF,TGTGCCAGCAGCTTAGGGGGACAGGGGTTTTACGAGCAGTACTTC
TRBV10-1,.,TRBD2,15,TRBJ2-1,CASSSLAGGDNEQFF,TGCGCCAGCAGCTCACTAGCGGGGGGAGACAATGAGCAGTTCTTC
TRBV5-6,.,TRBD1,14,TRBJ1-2,CASSKGQGGDGYTF,TGTGCCAGCAGCAAGGGACAGGGAGGCGACGGCTACACCTTC
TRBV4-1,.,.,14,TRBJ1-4,CASGDRHWNEKLFF,TGCGCCAGCGGCGACCGACACTGGAATGAAAAACTGTTTTTT
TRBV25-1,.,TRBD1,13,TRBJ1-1,CASSEPGGTEAFF,TGTGCCAGCAGTGAACCAGGGGGCACTGAAGCTTTCTTT
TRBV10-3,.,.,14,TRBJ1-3,CAISGGSSGNTIYF,TGTGCCATCAGTGGCGGTAGCTCTGGAAACACCATATATTTT
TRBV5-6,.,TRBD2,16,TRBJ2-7,CASSLAPAGAPYEQYF,TGTGCCAGCAGCTTGGCCCCAGCGGGAGCGCCCTACGAGCAGTACTTC
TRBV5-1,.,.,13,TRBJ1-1,CASSDGRGTEAFF,TGCGCCAGCAGTGACGGACGGGGAACTGAAGCTTTCTTT
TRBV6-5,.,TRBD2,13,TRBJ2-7,CASRGRGTNEQYF,TGTGCCAGCAGAGGGAGGGGTACAAACGAGCAGTACTTC
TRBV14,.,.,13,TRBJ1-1,CASSRQSLTEAFF,TGTGCCAGCAGCCGCCAATCACTTACTGAAGCTTTCTTT
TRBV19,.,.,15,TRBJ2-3,CASKRPGGSTDTQYF,TGTGCCAGTAAAAGGCCAGGCGGGAGCACAGATACGCAGTATTTT
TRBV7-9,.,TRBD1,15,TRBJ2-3,CASSERTGTTDTQYF,TGTGCCAGCAGCGAGAGGACAGGGACCACAGATACGCAGTATTTT
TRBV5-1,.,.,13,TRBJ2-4,CASSLATKNIQYF,TGCGCCAGCAGCTTGGCGACAAAAAACATTCAGTACTTC
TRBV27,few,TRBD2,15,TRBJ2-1,CASSSLGRAGDEQFF,TGTGCCAGCAGTTCACTCGGGAGGGCCGGGGATGAGCAGTTCTTC
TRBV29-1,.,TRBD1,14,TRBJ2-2,CSVIGQGADGELFF,TGCAGCGTCATCGGACAGGGGGCCGACGGGGAGCTGTTTTTT
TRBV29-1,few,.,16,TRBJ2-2,CSVEEFGRKNTGELFF,TGCAGCGTTGAAGAATTCGGCAGGAAGAACACCGGGGAGCTGTTTTTT
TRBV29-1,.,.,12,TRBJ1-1,CSVQRAGAEAFF,TGCAGCGTTCAGCGGGCCGGGGCTGAAGCTTTCTTT
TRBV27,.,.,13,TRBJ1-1,CASSLSSTGEAFF,TGTGCCAGCAGTTTATCCTCGACAGGAGAAGCTTTCTTT
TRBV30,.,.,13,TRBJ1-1,CAWTGQLNTEAFF,TGTGCCTGGACTGGACAGCTGAACACTGAAGCTTTCTTT
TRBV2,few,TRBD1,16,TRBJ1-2,CASSERRSGTGDGYTF,TGTGCCAGCAGTGAACGACGATCCGGGACAGGGGATGGCTACACCTTC
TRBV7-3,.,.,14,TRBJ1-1,CASSLGSRGTEAFF,TGTGCCAGCAGCTTAGGATCAAGAGGAACTGAAGCTTTCTTT
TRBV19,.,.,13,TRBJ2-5,CASKGGAGETQYF,TGTGCCAGTAAGGGGGGGGCGGGGGAGACCCAGTACTTC
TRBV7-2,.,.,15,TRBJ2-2,CASSLTRGFSGELFF,TGTGCCAGCAGCTTAACGAGAGGGTTTTCCGGGGAGCTGTTTTTT
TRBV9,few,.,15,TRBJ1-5,CASSVSGTNNQPQHF,TGTGCCAGCAGCGTAAGTGGGACAAACAATCAGCCCCAGCATTTT
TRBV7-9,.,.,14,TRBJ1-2,CASSPWGGRDGYTF,TGTGCCAGCAGCCCCTGGGGGGGGCGGGATGGCTACACCTTC
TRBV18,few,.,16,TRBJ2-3,CASSLGQRLSTDTQYF,TGTGCCAGCTCACTCGGCCAGAGACTCAGCACAGATACGCAGTATTTT
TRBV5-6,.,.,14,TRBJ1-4,CASSFGTTNEKLFF,TGTGCCAGCAGCTTCGGGACAACTAATGAAAAACTGTTTTTT
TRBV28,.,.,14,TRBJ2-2,CASSLYTNTGELFF,TGTGCCAGCAGTTTGTATACGAACACCGGGGAGCTGTTTTTT
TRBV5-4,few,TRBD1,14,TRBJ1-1,CASSLIDRGGFAFF,TGTGCCAGCAGCCTGATCGACAGGGGAGGGTTTGCTTTCTTT
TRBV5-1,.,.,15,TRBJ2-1,CASSLAGEWNNEQFF,TGCGCCAGCAGCTTGGCGGGGGAGTGGAACAATGAGCAGTTCTTC
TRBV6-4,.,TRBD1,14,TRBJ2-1,CASSEDRGRDEQFF,TGTGCCAGCAGTGAAGACAGGGGAAGGGATGAGCAGTTCTTC
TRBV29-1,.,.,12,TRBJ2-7,CSVLGGYYEQYF,TGCAGCGTCCTCGGAGGGTACTACGAGCAGTACTTC
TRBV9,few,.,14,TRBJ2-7,CASSPRGAAYEQYF,TGTGCCAGCAGCCCACGTGGGGCGGCCTACGAGCAGTACTTC